Sequencing of this T cell receptor beta chain was carried out in a study of PD-1 blockade in mismatch repair-deficient tumors. PCR or immunohistochemistry showed mismatch repair deficiency in every enrolled patient. Method: immunoSEQ multiplex PCR; TCRdb's copy keeps in-frame clones and lacks some. The repertoire holds fewer than 50,000 clones, roughly three quarters seen once, with over 20% in the top ten. The CDR3 consists of 14 residues. Germline loops: CDR1 MRHNA, CDR2 SNTAGT. Trimming cost V 6 bases and J 3 bases, with 11 bases left between them. The TCR was taken from an adult with mismatch repair-deficient cancer. This sequence joins TRBV6-4 and TRBJ2-2; TRBD1 is a possible D gene (7 bases). The source was peripheral blood, collected 4 weeks after starting pembrolizumab. For the CDR3, the DNA is TGTGCCAGCAGCGCCAGGGGGGACACCGGGGAGCTGTTTTTT. Amino acid sequence: CASSARGDTGELFF.